Following are 20 T cell receptor beta chains from one sample sequenced in a study of T cells in tumors after PD-1 blockade. Data came from immunoSEQ multiplex PCR; TCRdb stores just in-frame clones and leaves some out. Among 5,500 to 7,000 clones, approximately 64% were seen once, and the ten largest hold over 5%. Here the sequenced sample was tumor tissue, taken before anti-PD-1 treatment. Receptors were obtained from a human donor with basal cell carcinoma.

This rearrangement joins TRBV5-4 to TRBJ1-5; D is unresolved. V gave up 0 bases and J gave up 3 bases, with 10 bases separating them. This CDR3 has 15 amino acids. Germline V gene lookup returns CDR1 SGHNT and CDR2 YYREEE (reference sequence). The CDR3 here is CASSLAGSVNQPQHF. The CDR3 nucleotides read TGTGCCAGCAGCTTGGCCGGGTCAGTCAATCAGCCCCAGCATTTT.

This rearrangement joins TRBV6-2 or TRBV6-3 to TRBJ2-1; D is possibly TRBD2 (5 bases). Trimming shortened V by 2 bases and J by 5 bases, and 13 bases separated the two germline ends. The CDR3 spans 15 residues. CDR1 is MNHEY, CDR2 SVGEGT, per germline. The CDR3 DNA reads TGTGCCAGCAGTTACGAGATCCGAGGGCACAATGAGCAGTTCTTC. Its translation: CASSYEIRGHNEQFF.

The genes are TRBV19 and TRBJ2-7, with D possibly TRBD1 on 6 matching bases. Germline-derived CDR1 and CDR2 are LNHDA and SQIVND (reference sequence). The V end lost 4 bases, the J end lost 1 base, and 8 bases lay between the germline ends. This CDR3 spans 13 amino acids. The CDR3 spells CASSTDRSYEQYF. The DNA of the CDR3 is TGTGCCAGTAGTACGGACAGATCCTACGAGCAGTACTTC.

The rearrangement uses TRBV6-4 and TRBJ2-2, with 10 bases lining up with TRBD1. This CDR3 is built from 16 residues. Losses at the gene ends were 0 bases for V and 4 bases for J; bases not matched to a gene: 2. Germline CDR1 and CDR2: MRHNA and SNTAGT. Written as DNA, the CDR3 is TGTGCCAGCAGTGACTCGGGACAGGGGTCCACCGGGGAGCTGTTTTTT. Translating it yields CASSDSGQGSTGELFF.

The rearrangement joins TRBV2 to TRBJ2-5, with 13 positions matching TRBD2. Trimming removed 6 bases from V and 5 bases from J; junction bases left unmatched: 6. Germline lookup yields CDR1 SNHLY and CDR2 FYNNEI. CDR3 length: 15 amino acids. CDR3 sequence: CASSPGLAGAETQYF. The CDR3 coding sequence is TGTGCCAGCAGCCCTGGACTAGCGGGGGCTGAGACCCAGTACTTC.

This rearrangement joins TRBV19 to TRBJ2-5; D possibly corresponds to TRBD1 (5 bases). V gave up 6 bases and J gave up 4 bases, with 21 bases separating them. Germline-derived CDR1 and CDR2 are LNHDA and SQIVND (reference sequence). The CDR3 totals 16 residues. The CDR3 loop reads CASSPDGAFRIETQYF. The CDR3 nucleotides are TGTGCCAGTAGCCCGGATGGGGCATTTCGGATAGAGACCCAGTACTTC.

The J gene is TRBJ1-3, the V gene TRBV4-1; D remains ambiguous. CDR3 size: 15 residues. The V and J ends lost 4 bases and 4 bases respectively, with 14 bases between them. CDR1 is MGHRA and CDR2 is YSYEKL in the germline V gene. The CDR3 coding sequence is TGCGCCAGCAGCCCACCCCGGGGTACCGGAAACACCATATATTTT. It encodes CASSPPRGTGNTIYF.

This sequence joins TRBV18 and TRBJ2-7, with 8 bases fitting TRBD1. This CDR3 spans 14 amino acids. CDR1 is KGHSH and CDR2 is LQKENI in the germline V gene. The trim removed 6 bases at V and 3 bases at J, leaving 7 bases unmatched. The CDR3 DNA reads as TGTGCCAGCTCCCCCGGGACAGGCCACTACGAGCAGTACTTC. Protein sequence: CASSPGTGHYEQYF.

This chain connects TRBV10-2 to TRBJ1-1; D gene unclear. The CDR3 has 14 residues. The V end lost 6 bases, the J end lost 1 base, and 12 bases lay between the germline ends. Germline V lookup: CDR1 WSHSY, CDR2 SAAADI. This CDR3 reads CASRMSIENTEAFF. The CDR3 DNA sequence: TGCGCCAGCAGGATGTCGATCGAGAACACTGAAGCTTTCTTT.

The rearrangement joins TRBV4-1 to TRBJ2-2; a weak D match, TRBD2 (7 bases). Germline CDR1 and CDR2: MGHRA and YSYEKL. CDR3 length: 17 amino acids. The ends were cut back, 3 bases at V and 4 bases at J, with 18 bases in the middle. The CDR3 region is CASSQRGRGYGTGELFF. CDR3 sequence (DNA): TGCGCCAGCAGCCAGCGGGGGAGGGGGTACGGCACCGGGGAGCTGTTTTTT.

The chain couples TRBV19 to TRBJ1-1; possible D gene TRBD1, 5 bases. The CDR3 length is 16 residues. V dropped 4 bases and J dropped 0 bases, with 15 bases sitting between them. Per germline, CDR1 LNHDA and CDR2 SQIVND (reference sequence). The CDR3, as DNA: TGTGCCAGTAGTAACTTTGTTAGGGGTTTGAACACTGAAGCTTTCTTT. This gives the protein CASSNFVRGLNTEAFF. Supplemented by reference TRBV19 and TRBJ1-1, the full variable domain reads DGGITQSPKYLFRKEGQNVTLSCEQNLNHDAMYWYRQDPGQGLRLIYYSQIVNDFQKGDIAEGYSVSREKKESFPLTVTSAQKNPTAFYLCASSNFVRGLNTEAFFGQGTRLTVV.

The CDR3 DNA reads TGTGCCAGCAGTCGCCCGTCTGGAAACACCATATATTTT. Its translation: CASSRPSGNTIYF. The V call is TRBV12-3 or TRBV12-4, the J call TRBJ1-3, with D unresolved. The germline V and J ends were trimmed by 5 bases and 1 base, with 6 bases remaining between them. The CDR3 is 13 amino acids.

The chain links TRBV7-3 to TRBJ1-1; no reliable D call. CDR3 length equals 13 residues. The ends were cut back, 1 base at V and 1 base at J, with 4 bases in the middle. The germline CDR1 and CDR2 sequences are SGHTA and FQGTGA. The CDR3 nucleotides are TGTGCCAGCAGCTTAAGGCAGAACACTGAAGCTTTCTTT. This encodes CASSLRQNTEAFF. Looking up the rest from reference TRBV7-3 and TRBJ1-1 gives the full variable domain: GAGVSQTPSNKVTEKGKYVELRCDPISGHTALYWYRQSLGQGPEFLIYFQGTGAADDSGLPNDRFFAVRPEGSVSTLKIQRTERGDSAVYLCASSLRQNTEAFFGQGTRLTVV.

V usage is TRBV30 and J usage is TRBJ1-5, with D hard to call. Germline loops: CDR1 GTSNPN, CDR2 SVGIG (reference sequence). With 2 bases removed from V and 3 bases from J, the gap between germline ends came to 8 bases. The CDR3 loop spans 13 amino acids. The CDR3 bases are TGTGCCTGGAGTCCCGATCCCAATCAGCCCCAGCATTTT. Its translation: CAWSPDPNQPQHF.

The gene calls are TRBV3-1 (or the pseudogene TRBV3-2) and TRBJ2-3, with 8 bases that match TRBD1. Germline assignment: CDR1 LGHDT and CDR2 YNNKEL (reference sequence). V lost 4 bases to trimming and J lost 0 bases; unmatched junction nucleotides: 3. The CDR3 totals 15 residues. DNA of the CDR3: TGTGCCAGCAGCCCCCGGACAGGGAGCACAGATACGCAGTATTTT. Protein: CASSPRTGSTDTQYF.

The rearrangement uses TRBV10-1 and TRBJ1-1; D may be TRBD1 (6 bases). Trimming shortened V by 3 bases and J by 10 bases, and 15 bases separated the two germline ends. The germline gives CDR1 WNHNN, CDR2 SYGVQD (reference sequence). CDR3 size: 13 residues. The CDR3 reads CASSDRGGRSAFF. The CDR3, as DNA: TGCGCCAGCAGTGATCGTGGGGGGCGGTCAGCTTTCTTT.

The rearrangement uses TRBV30 and TRBJ2-4; D may be TRBD1 (6 bases). This CDR3 has 11 residues. From germline, CDR1 is GTSNPN and CDR2 SVGIG (reference sequence). Trimming took off 3 bases at V and 7 bases at J, with 7 bases between the two ends. CDR3: CAWRQGNIQYF. The CDR3 coding sequence is TGTGCCTGGAGGCAGGGGAACATTCAGTACTTC. The full variable domain, with the rest looked up from reference TRBV30 and TRBJ2-4, is SQTIHQWPATLVQPVGSPLSLECTVEGTSNPNLYWYRQAAGRGLQLLFYSVGIGQISSEVPQNLSASRPQDRQFILSSKKLLLSDSGFYLCAWRQGNIQYFGAGTRLSVL.

The V gene is TRBV9, the J gene TRBJ2-2, with 9 bases fitting TRBD1. The CDR3 consists of 16 residues. V gave up 4 bases and J gave up 5 bases; unmatched junction bases: 9. Germline V lookup: CDR1 SGDLS, CDR2 YYNGEE. The CDR3 region is CASSLGGGQGTGELFF. In nucleotides, the CDR3 is TGTGCCAGCAGCCTAGGAGGGGGACAGGGAACCGGGGAGCTGTTTTTT.

The rearrangement uses TRBV6-5 and TRBJ1-2; TRBD1 matches 9 bases. In germline, CDR1 is MNHEY, CDR2 SVGAGI. J gave up 5 bases and V 6 bases, and 10 bases lay outside the gene matches. CDR3 length: 15 residues. In nucleotides, the CDR3 is TGTGCCAGCAGGAAACAGGGGGCCCAACTTTATGGCTACACCTTC. The encoded protein is CASRKQGAQLYGYTF.

The chain links TRBV10-2 to TRBJ1-3; tentative D call: TRBD1 (5 bases). Germline CDR1 and CDR2: WSHSY and SAAADI. CDR3 length equals 17 residues. V lost 5 bases and J lost 0, with 17 bases in between. Written as DNA, the CDR3 is TGCGCCAGCAGTCCCTCAGGAAGACAGAACTCTGGAAACACCATATATTTT. Translated, it gives CASSPSGRQNSGNTIYF.